The 17 T cell receptor beta chains presented below share a single source sample, sequenced in a study of CD8+ T cells in alopecia areata. Sequencing relied on a cDNA template that was reverse transcribed from extracted RNA. Data came from immunoSEQ multiplex PCR; TCRdb stores just in-frame clones and leaves some out. The table includes 100,000 to 150,000 clones, roughly 50% detected once. Sample: NKG2D-low CD8+ T cells sorted from blood. The receptors shown here come from a human donor with alopecia areata.

This clone was seen just once. This sequence joins TRBV30 and TRBJ2-7; D perhaps matches TRBD2 (5 bases). Trimming removed 0 bases at V and 3 bases at J, with 12 bases between. This CDR3 region has 14 residues. In germline, CDR1 is GTSNPN, CDR2 SVGIG (reference sequence). CDR3 amino acids: CAWSVTLRGYEQYF. CDR3 DNA: TGTGCCTGGAGTGTAACGCTCCGGGGCTACGAGCAGTACTTC.

The gene calls are TRBV29-1 and TRBJ1-4; D might be TRBD1 (6 bases). The CDR3 loop spans 15 amino acids. In germline, CDR1 is SQVTM, CDR2 ANQGSEA. Trimming took off 1 base at V and 2 bases at J, with 11 bases between the two ends. The CDR3 bases are TGCAGCGTTGAAGGGGAAGGGGGGACTAATGAAAAACTGTTTTTT. This gives the protein CSVEGEGGTNEKLFF. Full variable domain (outside the CDR3, taken from reference TRBV29-1 and TRBJ1-4): SAVISQKPSRDICQRGTSLTIQCQVDSQVTMMFWYRQQPGQSLTLIATANQGSEATYESGFVIDKFPISRPNLTFSTLTVSNMSPEDSSIYLCSVEGEGGTNEKLFFGSGTQLSVL.

This clone showed up just a few times. The genes are TRBV9 and TRBJ1-2; 7 bases are shared with TRBD1. The CDR3 length is 13 residues. Trimming removed 3 bases from V and 7 bases from J; junction bases left unmatched: 6. Germline CDR1 reads SGDLS; CDR2 reads YYNGEE. This CDR3 is CASSATGERGYTF. The CDR3 DNA sequence: TGTGCCAGCAGCGCAACAGGGGAGCGTGGCTACACCTTC.

This rearrangement joins TRBV29-1 to TRBJ2-1; 7 nucleotides line up with TRBD2. This CDR3 spans 14 amino acids. Germline CDR1 and CDR2: SQVTM and ANQGSEA. V was pared by 3 bases and J by 10 bases, with 12 bases of the junction left unmatched. CDR3 loop: CSVEFAGLQTEQFF. Written as DNA, the CDR3 is TGCAGCGTTGAGTTTGCGGGACTACAGACGGAGCAGTTCTTC.

This clone has more than one count but fewer than ten. The rearrangement links TRBV29-1 to TRBJ1-2; no clear D. CDR3 size: 14 residues. The germline V gene encodes CDR1 SQVTM and CDR2 ANQGSEA. Trimming left V 5 bases short and J 2 bases short, with 15 bases between. In DNA, the CDR3 is TGCAGCGTTAGGAGGACTGCACCGAACTATGGCTACACCTTC. This gives the protein CSVRRTAPNYGYTF.

This clone was found a few times. The rearrangement uses TRBV29-1 and TRBJ2-3, with a weak D call TRBD2 (6 bases). V gave up 7 bases and J gave up 6 bases, with 11 bases separating them. The germline gives CDR1 SQVTM, CDR2 ANQGSEA. The CDR3 totals 11 residues. The CDR3 DNA sequence: TGCAGCGCTGGGGGGACGGATACGCAGTATTTT. Translating it yields CSAGGTDTQYF.

V is TRBV4-1 and J is TRBJ2-5; no firm D call. This CDR3 has 13 residues. V lost 6 bases and J lost 5, with 13 bases in between. CDR1 is MGHRA and CDR2 is YSYEKL in the germline V gene. CDR3 in amino acids: CASRGSPKETQYF. CDR3 nucleotide sequence: TGCGCCAGCAGGGGTAGCCCCAAGGAGACCCAGTACTTC.

This chain links TRBV7-2 with TRBJ2-3; a possible D gene is TRBD1 (5 bases). CDR3 length: 13 amino acids. Germline-derived CDR1 and CDR2 are SGHTA and FQGNSA. Trimming shortened V by 5 bases and J by 6 bases, and 12 bases separated the two germline ends. The CDR3 DNA sequence: TGTGCCAGCAGCGAACTGGGGCCGGATACGCAGTATTTT. It translates to CASSELGPDTQYF.

The V gene is TRBV28, the J gene TRBJ2-5; 9 nucleotides line up with TRBD1. CDR3 size: 14 residues. Germline CDR1 and CDR2: MDHEN and SYDVKM. Trimming at V came to 6 bases and at J to 2 bases, leaving 4 bases not matched to a gene. The CDR3 nucleotides read TGTGCCAGCAGCCGAGGGACAGGGCAAGAGACCCAGTACTTC. Its translation is CASSRGTGQETQYF.

This chain connects TRBV29-1 to TRBJ2-2, with D possibly being TRBD1 (6 bases). Germline CDR1 reads SQVTM; CDR2 reads ANQGSEA. Trimming shortened V by 3 bases and J by 5 bases, and 16 bases separated the two germline ends. CDR3 length equals 15 residues. CDR3 nucleotides: TGCAGCGTTGAGGGACATGAAAGCGGTACCGGGGAGCTGTTTTTT. Protein: CSVEGHESGTGELFF.

This chain uses TRBV25-1 with TRBJ2-2; the match to TRBD1 covers 10 bases. CDR3 length equals 15 residues. V was clipped by 7 bases and J by 4 bases; unmatched bases: 6. Germline V CDR1 and CDR2: MGHDK, SYGVNS. The CDR3 nucleotides read TGTGCCAGCAAACCGGGACAGGGGATCACCGGGGAGCTGTTTTTT. This sequence encodes CASKPGQGITGELFF.

This clone was counted only a few times. This chain joins TRBV29-1 and TRBJ2-3, with 8 bases fitting TRBD1. In germline, CDR1 is SQVTM, CDR2 ANQGSEA. This CDR3 is 16 amino acids long. V shed 4 bases and J 0 bases; nucleotides not matched to a gene: 9. The CDR3 sequence is CSVVTGGSRSTDTQYF. CDR3 coding DNA: TGCAGCGTTGTTACAGGGGGATCCCGTAGCACAGATACGCAGTATTTT.

The rearrangement joins TRBV29-1 to TRBJ2-7; tentatively, D is TRBD2 (5 bases). Trimming took 0 bases from V and 6 from J, leaving 9 bases between them. Germline values: CDR1 SQVTM, CDR2 ANQGSEA. The CDR3 has 12 amino acids. Here the CDR3 reads CSVEDSGIEQYF. The DNA for the CDR3 is TGCAGCGTTGAAGACTCGGGAATCGAGCAGTACTTC.

The chain uses TRBV6-5 and TRBJ1-6, with a tentative D call TRBD1 (5 bases). With 5 bases removed from V and 9 bases from J, the gap between germline ends came to 8 bases. The CDR3 contains 12 residues. CDR1 is MNHEY and CDR2 is SVGAGI in the germline V gene. The CDR3 bases are TGTGCCAGCAGTCCAGGGCTTTCACCCCTCCACTTT. It codes for CASSPGLSPLHF.

This clone has only one observation. The junction differs from germline at one of its ends, possibly a read error. The gene calls are TRBV2 and TRBJ1-5; D is unresolved. The CDR3 runs 15 residues. The germline V gene has CDR1 SNHLY and CDR2 FYNNEI. The CDR3 sequence: CASSDSSAGNQSQHF. DNA for the CDR3: TGTGCCAGCAGTGACAGTTCAGCGGGCAATCAGTCCCAGCATTTT. Full variable domain (missing parts from reference TRBV2 and TRBJ1-5): EPEVTQTPSHQVTQMGQEVILRCVPISNHLYFYWYRQILGQKVEFLVSFYNNEISEKSEIFDDQFSVERPDGSNFTLKIRSTKLEDSAMYFCASSDSSAGNQSQHFGDGTRLSIL.

About this clone: The sample holds other DNA sequences that translate to the same CDR3. V gene TRBV30 combines with J gene TRBJ2-1; no firm D call. V lost 0 bases to trimming and J lost 7 bases, with 7 bases between them. Germline CDR1 is GTSNPN and CDR2 is SVGIG (reference sequence). This CDR3 contains 12 residues. This CDR3 is CAWSVSVNEQFF. The DNA of the CDR3 is TGTGCCTGGAGTGTATCCGTAAATGAGCAGTTCTTC. Full variable domain (outside the CDR3, taken from reference TRBV30 and TRBJ2-1): SQTIHQWPATLVQPVGSPLSLECTVEGTSNPNLYWYRQAAGRGLQLLFYSVGIGQISSEVPQNLSASRPQDRQFILSSKKLLLSDSGFYLCAWSVSVNEQFFGPGTRLTVL.

V and J are TRBV2 and TRBJ2-5, with TRBD2 identical over 7 bases. Germline CDR1 reads SNHLY; CDR2 reads FYNNEI. CDR3 length equals 14 residues. V lost 4 bases, J lost 1 base, and 3 bases stayed unmatched. The CDR3 nucleotides read TGTGCCAGCAGTGGACAGCGGGGCCAAGAGACCCAGTACTTC. It specifies CASSGQRGQETQYF. Full variable domain (remainder filled in from reference TRBV2 and TRBJ2-5): EPEVTQTPSHQVTQMGQEVILRCVPISNHLYFYWYRQILGQKVEFLVSFYNNEISEKSEIFDDQFSVERPDGSNFTLKIRSTKLEDSAMYFCASSGQRGQETQYFGPGTRLLVL.